The T cell receptor (beta chain) described here comes from a study of cytomegalovirus exposure and HLA in healthy donors. Primers included in the PCR were 60 Vbeta and 13 Jbeta primers. Sequencing used immunoSEQ multiplex PCR; TCRdb keeps in-frame clones, though not all of them. The sample shows fewer than 45,000 clones, 70% to 80% of them seen only once. CDR1 is GTSNPN and CDR2 is SVGIG in the germline V gene (reference sequence). CDR3 length equals 16 residues. The ends lost 3 bases at V and 1 base at J; junction bases unmatched: 4. Input material: PBMCs. The chain links TRBV30 to TRBJ2-7; 15 positions agree with TRBD2. The TCR originated in a woman in her twenties or thirties in good health and CMV-seronegative. The CDR3 sequence is CAWSRGLAGGSYEQYF. CDR3 bases: TGTGCCTGGAGCAGGGGACTAGCGGGAGGATCCTACGAGCAGTACTTC.